This is a list of T cell receptor beta chains from one sample in a study of control samples from healthy donors and cancer patients. TCRdb keeps only in-frame clones here, not all; method: immunoSEQ multiplex PCR. The table has tens of thousands of clones, 65% to 85% seen once; the top ten hold under 50%. The sample taken for sequencing was PBMCs. The receptors shown here come from a man between 65 and 85 years old with lung cancer. The CDR3 runs from the conserved cysteine through the conserved F or W. The order of the fields is clone size, V gene, D gene, J gene, CDR3 DNA, CDR3 protein. The D gene is left open where the match is weak. The size field is filled for only some rows; it gives once, few, many or a size class.

>-|TRBV7-8|TRBD1|TRBJ1-1
TGTGCCAGCAGCTCCACAGGGGGCTTGGGTGCTTTCTTT
CASSSTGGLGAFF
>once|TRBV30|-|TRBJ1-4
TGTGCCTGGTGGCGGGGGACTAATGAAAAACTGTTTTTT
CAWWRGTNEKLFF
>-|TRBV5-1|-|TRBJ2-1
TGCGCCAGCAGCTTGGAAACTTCGTACAATGAGCAGTTCTTC
CASSLETSYNEQFF
>-|TRBV4-1|-|TRBJ1-2
TGCGCCATCATCCAACCTTGGGGGCAGCATGGCTACACCTTC
CAIIQPWGQHGYTF
>-|TRBV10-2|-|TRBJ2-1
TGCGCCAGCAGTGAGCCGAGGGCCCTCTCACCAGAGCAGTTCTTC
CASSEPRALSPEQFF
>-|TRBV19|TRBD1|TRBJ1-1
TGTGCCAGTAGTATCCCACCAGGGGGGAAGATCACTGAAGCTTTCTTT
CASSIPPGGKITEAFF
>-|TRBV21-1|-|TRBJ2-7
TGTGCCAGCAGAGCGGTACTCAGGTACTGGACTAGCGGGGGGAGCTCCTACGAGCAGTACTTC
CASRAVLRYWTSGGSSYEQYF
>-|TRBV7-3|TRBD1|TRBJ2-1
TGTGCCAGCAGCACCGGACAGGGGGCGGTCGATGAGCAGTTCTTC
CASSTGQGAVDEQFF
>-|TRBV6-6|-|TRBJ1-5
TGTGCCAGCAGGGTCAGGGACTATACGGGGCCCCAGCATTTT
CASRVRDYTGPQHF
>-|TRBV6-5|-|TRBJ1-2
TGTGCCAGCAGTCCGACAGTTAACTATGGCTACACCTTC
CASSPTVNYGYTF
>-|TRBV11-2|TRBD2|TRBJ2-7
TGTGCCAGCAGCGGAGGACTAGCGGGGGGTACCTACGAGCAGTACTTC
CASSGGLAGGTYEQYF
>-|TRBV7-9|TRBD1|TRBJ1-2
TGTGCCAGCAGCTCCGCCCAGGGGGTAGGGGCCTATGGCTACACCTTC
CASSSAQGVGAYGYTF
>-|TRBV9|TRBD1|TRBJ2-7
TGTGCCAGCAGCGCTGCGGGACAGGGTACCTACGAGCAGTACTTC
CASSAAGQGTYEQYF
>few|TRBV5-6|-|TRBJ1-3
TGTGCCAGCAGCTTTATTTTAAGCTCTGGAAACACCATATATTTT
CASSFILSSGNTIYF
>once|TRBV3-1/TRBV3-2|TRBD1|TRBJ1-6
TGTGCCAGCAGACCCAGGGACAGGGGGGATGATTCACCCCTCCACTTT
CASRPRDRGDDSPLHF
>-|TRBV27|-|TRBJ2-7
TGTGCCAGCAGAGGGCTCGTAGGGGGGAACTACGAGCAGTACTTC
CASRGLVGGNYEQYF
>-|TRBV30|-|TRBJ2-7
TGTGCCTTAAACGAGCAGTACTTC
CALNEQYF
>-|TRBV5-1|-|TRBJ1-2
TGCGCCAGCAGCTTGGAGGGGGATGGCTACACCTTC
CASSLEGDGYTF
>-|TRBV20-1|TRBD1|TRBJ2-1
TGCAGTGCTAGTGAGCAGGGGGCCCTCGGGGAGCAGTTCTTC
CSASEQGALGEQFF
>-|TRBV10-2|TRBD2|TRBJ2-1
TGCGCCAGCAGTGAGGGCCTAGCGGGGGGGTCGAATGAGCAGTTCTTC
CASSEGLAGGSNEQFF
>-|TRBV21-1|-|TRBJ2-7
TGTGCCAGCAGCAAAGACTCCGGGACGGGACCCTACGAGCAGTACTTC
CASSKDSGTGPYEQYF
>-|TRBV5-1|TRBD1|TRBJ1-3
TGCGCCAGCAGCCCTCTGACAGGGGGCTCTGGAAACACCATATATTTT
CASSPLTGGSGNTIYF
>-|TRBV4-3|TRBD2|TRBJ2-3
TGCGCCAGCAGCCAATTCGGGACTAGCGGGGGCCCCAGCACAGATACGCAGTATTTT
CASSQFGTSGGPSTDTQYF
>-|TRBV25-1|-|TRBJ1-1
TGTGCCAGCGGCAGGGGCATGAACACTGAAGCTTTCTTT
CASGRGMNTEAFF
>-|TRBV5-1|TRBD1|TRBJ1-4
TGCGCCAGCAGCCTAACAGGGGTCGGGGAAAAACTGTTTTTT
CASSLTGVGEKLFF
>-|TRBV7-2|-|TRBJ2-5
TGTGCCAGCAGCTTATGGGAGACCCAGTACTTC
CASSLWETQYF
>few|TRBV9|-|TRBJ2-4
TGTGCCAGCAGCGTAGCTCCCACAGGGGCCAAAAACATTCAGTACTTC
CASSVAPTGAKNIQYF
>-|TRBV5-8|-|TRBJ2-3
TGTGCCAGCAGCTTTCGGGGGGCCGTGGATACGCAGTATTTT
CASSFRGAVDTQYF
>-|TRBV7-9|-|TRBJ2-7
TGTGCCAGCAGCTTAAGTGGCGGTGTCGAGCAGTACTTC
CASSLSGGVEQYF
>-|TRBV2|TRBD2|TRBJ2-2
TGTGCCAGTGGGGAGCGGGGAAACACCGGGGAGCTGTTTTTT
CASGERGNTGELFF
>-|TRBV6-5|TRBD1|TRBJ1-5
TGTGCCAGCAGACAGGGGGCCAATCAGCCCCAGCATTTT
CASRQGANQPQHF
>few|TRBV24-1|-|TRBJ2-1
TGTGCCACCAGACAGGGCAATGAGCAGTTCTTC
CATRQGNEQFF
>-|TRBV7-8|-|TRBJ2-7
TGTGCCAGCAGCCCTTCGTGGGTGGAGCAGTACTTC
CASSPSWVEQYF
>-|TRBV3-1/TRBV3-2|-|TRBJ1-1
TGTGCCAGCAGCCTATCTCGTGTAATGAACACTGAAGCTTTCTTT
CASSLSRVMNTEAFF
>-|TRBV6-6|-|TRBJ2-3
TGTGCCAGCAGTTACCATCCCAGGGGCACAGATACGCAGTATTTT
CASSYHPRGTDTQYF
>once|TRBV7-2|-|TRBJ2-2
TGTGCCAGCAGGTTATCTCGGGGGTTCACCGGGGAGCTGTTTTTT
CASRLSRGFTGELFF
>-|TRBV7-3|TRBD2|TRBJ2-1
TGTGCCAGCAGCCCTGCGGGGGGGGCAAGTGAGCAGTTCTTC
CASSPAGGASEQFF
>-|TRBV6-1|-|TRBJ2-3
TGTGCCAGCAGTGAAGCCCAACAGGGTGCAGATACGCAGTATTTT
CASSEAQQGADTQYF
>few|TRBV7-9|-|TRBJ1-6
TGTGCCAGCAGCTTAGGGTCCGGTTTCTATAATTCACCCCTCCACTTT
CASSLGSGFYNSPLHF
>-|TRBV7-8|-|TRBJ2-1
TGTGCCAGCAGCCCCTCAGTTCTAATTGAGCAGTTCTTC
CASSPSVLIEQFF
>-|TRBV2|-|TRBJ2-5
TGTGCCAGCAAATTGAGGGCCACCACCCAAATAAATTCCGCCCAAGAGACCCAGTACTTC
CASKLRATTQINSAQETQYF
>once|TRBV6-1|-|TRBJ1-4
TGTGCCAGCAGTGAAGCGGGGCTGGGGGAAAAACTGTTTTTT
CASSEAGLGEKLFF
>-|TRBV28|-|TRBJ1-5
TGTGCCAGCGGGTCCCCACAGCCCTATAGCAATCAGCCCCAGCATTTT
CASGSPQPYSNQPQHF
>-|TRBV2|-|TRBJ2-3
TGTGCCAGCAGTCGGGGCTCCCTAGGGACAGATACGCAGTATTTT
CASSRGSLGTDTQYF
>-|TRBV6-5|-|TRBJ2-6
TGTGCCAGCAGTCTAGGGACAACTGGGGCCAACGTCCTGACTTTC
CASSLGTTGANVLTF
>-|TRBV5-1|-|TRBJ2-1
TGCGCCAGCACCACCTTCCAAGACAATGAGCAGTTCTTC
CASTTFQDNEQFF
>-|TRBV9|TRBD1|TRBJ2-6
TGTGCCAGCAGCGTAGCCCGATTTACCGACAGGGGCCAAGCCAACGTCCTGACTTTC
CASSVARFTDRGQANVLTF
>-|TRBV19|-|TRBJ1-1
TGTGCCAGTAGTATAGTAAACCAGGGAGGCACTGAAGCTTTCTTT
CASSIVNQGGTEAFF
>-|TRBV12-3/TRBV12-4|TRBD1|TRBJ1-2
TGTGCCAGCAGCTCAGGGGGGCGCTACACCTTC
CASSSGGRYTF
>once|TRBV2|-|TRBJ1-5
TGTGCCAGCAGTGAAAGGTGGTATCGGGGCAATCAGCCCCAGCATTTT
CASSERWYRGNQPQHF
>-|TRBV7-2|TRBD1|TRBJ2-1
TGTGCCAGCAGCTTAGCGACAGGGGGCTTCTACAATGAGCAGTTCTTC
CASSLATGGFYNEQFF
>-|TRBV9|-|TRBJ2-1
TGTGCCAGTTCGTTGGGCCATCGGGACAATGAGCAGTTCTTC
CASSLGHRDNEQFF
>medium-sized|TRBV7-9|-|TRBJ2-5
TGTGCCAGCAGCTTAGGACAGAATGAAGAGACCCAGTACTTC
CASSLGQNEETQYF
>-|TRBV6-1|TRBD1|TRBJ2-3
TGTGCCAGCAGTGAAGCCCCCCAGGGGGATAAACGGAGGCAGTATTTT
CASSEAPQGDKRRQYF
>-|TRBV7-8|TRBD1|TRBJ2-1
TGTGCCAGCAGCTCACGGACAGGAGGTTACAATGAGCAGTTCTTC
CASSSRTGGYNEQFF